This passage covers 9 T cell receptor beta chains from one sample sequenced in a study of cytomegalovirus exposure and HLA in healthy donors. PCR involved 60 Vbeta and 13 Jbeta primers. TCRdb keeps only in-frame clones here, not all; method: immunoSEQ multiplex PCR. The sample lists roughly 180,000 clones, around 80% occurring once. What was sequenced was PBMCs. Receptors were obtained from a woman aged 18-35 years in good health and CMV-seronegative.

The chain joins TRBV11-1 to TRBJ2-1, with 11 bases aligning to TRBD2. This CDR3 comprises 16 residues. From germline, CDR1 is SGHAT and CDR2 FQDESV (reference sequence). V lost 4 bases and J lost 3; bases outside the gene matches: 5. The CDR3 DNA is TGTGCCAGCAGCTCAACCGGGACTAGCGGCTACAATGAGCAGTTCTTC. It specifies CASSSTGTSGYNEQFF.

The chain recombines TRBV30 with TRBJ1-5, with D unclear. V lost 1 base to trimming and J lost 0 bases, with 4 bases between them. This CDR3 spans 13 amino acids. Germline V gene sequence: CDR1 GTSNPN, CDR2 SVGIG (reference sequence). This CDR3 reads CAWSDYSNQPQHF. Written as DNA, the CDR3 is TGTGCCTGGAGTGATTATAGCAATCAGCCCCAGCATTTT.

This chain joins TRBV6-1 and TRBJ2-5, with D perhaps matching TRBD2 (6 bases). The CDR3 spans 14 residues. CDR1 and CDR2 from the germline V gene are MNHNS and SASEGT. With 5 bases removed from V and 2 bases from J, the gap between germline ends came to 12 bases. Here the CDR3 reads CASSPGLTQETQYF. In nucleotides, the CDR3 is TGTGCCAGCAGTCCCGGACTAACACAAGAGACCCAGTACTTC.

CDR3 in amino acids: CASSQGIELAKNIQYF. In DNA, the CDR3 is TGTGCCAGCAGCCAAGGCATCGAGTTAGCCAAAAACATTCAGTACTTC. V gene TRBV14 combines with J gene TRBJ2-4; D is unresolved. The germline CDR1 and CDR2 sequences are SGHDN and FVKESK. Trimming took 1 base from V and 0 from J, leaving 10 bases between them. The CDR3 is made up of 16 amino acids. Supplemented by reference TRBV14 and TRBJ2-4, the full variable domain reads EAGVTQFPSHSVIEKGQTVTLRCDPISGHDNLYWYRRVMGKEIKFLLHFVKESKQDESGMPNNRFLAERTGGTYSTLKVQPAELEDSGVYFCASSQGIELAKNIQYFGAGTRLSVL.

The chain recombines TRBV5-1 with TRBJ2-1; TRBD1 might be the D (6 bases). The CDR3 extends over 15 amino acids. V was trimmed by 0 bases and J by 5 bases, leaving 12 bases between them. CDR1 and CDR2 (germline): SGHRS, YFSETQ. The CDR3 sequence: CASSLGGLGNNEQFF. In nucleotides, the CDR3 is TGCGCCAGCAGCTTGGGGGGGCTTGGGAACAATGAGCAGTTCTTC.

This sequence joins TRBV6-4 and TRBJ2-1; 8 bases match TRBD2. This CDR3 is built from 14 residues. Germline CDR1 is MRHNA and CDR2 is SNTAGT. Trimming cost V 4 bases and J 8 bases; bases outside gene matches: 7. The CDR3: CASSAQAGVYEQFF. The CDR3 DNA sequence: TGTGCCAGCAGTGCCCAAGCGGGAGTCTATGAGCAGTTCTTC.

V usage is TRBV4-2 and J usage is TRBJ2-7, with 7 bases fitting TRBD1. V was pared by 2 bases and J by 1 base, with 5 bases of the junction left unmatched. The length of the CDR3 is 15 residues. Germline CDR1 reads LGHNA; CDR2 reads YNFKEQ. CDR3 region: CASSQLGGPSYEQYF. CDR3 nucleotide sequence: TGTGCCAGCAGCCAATTAGGGGGCCCATCCTACGAGCAGTACTTC.

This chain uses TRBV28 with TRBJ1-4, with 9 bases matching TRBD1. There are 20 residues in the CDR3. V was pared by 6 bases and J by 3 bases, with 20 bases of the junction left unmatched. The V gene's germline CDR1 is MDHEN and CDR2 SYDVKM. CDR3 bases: TGTGCCAGCAGCGGCGATTGGGACAGGGCCCTCGGGGTCCCTAATGAAAAACTGTTTTTT. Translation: CASSGDWDRALGVPNEKLFF.

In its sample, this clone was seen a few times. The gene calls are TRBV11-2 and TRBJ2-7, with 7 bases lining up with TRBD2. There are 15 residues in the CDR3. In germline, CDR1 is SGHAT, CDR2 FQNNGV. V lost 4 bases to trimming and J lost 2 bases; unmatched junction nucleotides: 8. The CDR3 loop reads CASSSSSGPTYEQYF. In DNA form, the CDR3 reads TGTGCCAGCAGCTCCTCTAGCGGACCCACCTACGAGCAGTACTTC.